This TCR beta chain was profiled in a study of Ad26.COV2.S vaccination and SARS-CoV-2 variants. Study outcomes and limitations: The authors reported substantial breadth in spike-specific CD8+ and CD4+ T cell responses after vaccination. Vaccine and placebo recipients had similar non-spike TCR breadth.

Concerning this clone itself: The target antigen is unknown.

The CDR3 runs 15 residues. V gave up 1 base and J gave up 0 bases, with 10 bases separating them. Per the germline V gene, CDR1 is SGHTA and CDR2 is FQGNSA. Data came from immunoSEQ multiplex PCR; TCRdb stores just in-frame clones and leaves some out. The sample carries about 350,000 clones, around 90% recorded once. The chain is built from TRBV7-2 and TRBJ2-7, with unresolved D. The sequenced sample was peripheral blood, obtained after recovery from COVID-19. This TCR was sampled from a human donor who had recovered from COVID-19. In nucleotides, the CDR3 is TGTGCCAGCAGCTTAGGGGCAGGAGCCTCCTACGAGCAGTACTTC. Residues: CASSLGAGASYEQYF.